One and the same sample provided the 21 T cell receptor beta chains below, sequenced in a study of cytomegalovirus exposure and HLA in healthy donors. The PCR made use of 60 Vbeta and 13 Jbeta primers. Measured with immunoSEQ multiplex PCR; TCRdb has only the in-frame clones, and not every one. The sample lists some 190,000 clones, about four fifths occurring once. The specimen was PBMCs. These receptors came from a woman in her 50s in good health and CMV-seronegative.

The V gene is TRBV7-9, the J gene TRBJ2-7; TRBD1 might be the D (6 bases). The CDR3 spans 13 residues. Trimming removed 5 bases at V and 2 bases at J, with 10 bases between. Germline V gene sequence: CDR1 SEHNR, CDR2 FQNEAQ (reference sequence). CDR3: CASSPGHTYEQYF. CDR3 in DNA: TGTGCCAGCAGCCCGGGACACACCTACGAGCAGTACTTC.

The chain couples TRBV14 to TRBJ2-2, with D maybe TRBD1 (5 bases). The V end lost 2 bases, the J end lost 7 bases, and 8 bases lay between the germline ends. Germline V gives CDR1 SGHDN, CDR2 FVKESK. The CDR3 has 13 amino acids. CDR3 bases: TGTGCCAGCAGCCAACAGGGTGGCGGGGAGCTGTTTTTT. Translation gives CASSQQGGGELFF. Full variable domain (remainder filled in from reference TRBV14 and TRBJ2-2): EAGVTQFPSHSVIEKGQTVTLRCDPISGHDNLYWYRRVMGKEIKFLLHFVKESKQDESGMPNNRFLAERTGGTYSTLKVQPAELEDSGVYFCASSQQGGGELFFGEGSRLTVL.

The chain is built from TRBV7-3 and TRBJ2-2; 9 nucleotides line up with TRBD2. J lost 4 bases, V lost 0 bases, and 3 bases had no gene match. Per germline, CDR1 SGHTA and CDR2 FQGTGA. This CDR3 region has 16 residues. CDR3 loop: CASSLTWRGGTGELFF. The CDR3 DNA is TGTGCCAGCAGCTTAACGTGGCGGGGGGGCACCGGGGAGCTGTTTTTT.

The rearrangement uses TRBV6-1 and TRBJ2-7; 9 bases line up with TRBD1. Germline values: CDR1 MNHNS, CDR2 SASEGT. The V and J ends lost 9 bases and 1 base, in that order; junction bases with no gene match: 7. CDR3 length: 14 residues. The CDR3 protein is CASRRDRDSYEQYF. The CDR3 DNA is TGTGCCAGTCGCCGGGACAGGGATTCCTACGAGCAGTACTTC.

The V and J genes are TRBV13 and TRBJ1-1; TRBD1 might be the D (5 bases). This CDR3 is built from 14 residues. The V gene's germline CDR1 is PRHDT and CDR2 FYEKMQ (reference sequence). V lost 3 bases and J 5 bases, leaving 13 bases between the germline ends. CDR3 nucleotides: TGTGCCAGCAGCTTTGGGCGGGGGGGGACTGAAGCTTTCTTT. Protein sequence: CASSFGRGGTEAFF.

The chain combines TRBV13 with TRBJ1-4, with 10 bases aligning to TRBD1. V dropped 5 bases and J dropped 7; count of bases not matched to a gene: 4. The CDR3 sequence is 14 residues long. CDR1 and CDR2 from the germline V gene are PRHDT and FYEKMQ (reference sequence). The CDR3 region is CASSPGQGVEKLFF. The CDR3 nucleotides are TGTGCCAGCAGCCCAGGACAGGGGGTTGAAAAACTGTTTTTT. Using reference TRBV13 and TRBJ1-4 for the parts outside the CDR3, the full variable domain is AAGVIQSPRHLIKEKRETATLKCYPIPRHDTVYWYQQGPGQDPQFLISFYEKMQSDKGSIPDRFSAQQFSDYHSELNMSSLELGDSALYFCASSPGQGVEKLFFGSGTQLSVL.

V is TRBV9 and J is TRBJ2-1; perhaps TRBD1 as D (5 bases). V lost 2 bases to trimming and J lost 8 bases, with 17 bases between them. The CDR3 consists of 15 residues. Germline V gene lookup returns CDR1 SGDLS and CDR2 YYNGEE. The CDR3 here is CASSVGAGKAYEQFF. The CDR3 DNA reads TGTGCCAGCAGCGTTGGTGCAGGGAAAGCTTATGAGCAGTTCTTC.

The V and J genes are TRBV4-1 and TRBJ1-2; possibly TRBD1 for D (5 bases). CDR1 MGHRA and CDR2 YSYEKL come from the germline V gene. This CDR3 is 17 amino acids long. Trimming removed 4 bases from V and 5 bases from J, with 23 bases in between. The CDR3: CASSLLRQDRFLYGYTF. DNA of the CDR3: TGCGCCAGCAGCCTTCTTCGCCAAGACAGATTTTTATATGGCTACACCTTC.

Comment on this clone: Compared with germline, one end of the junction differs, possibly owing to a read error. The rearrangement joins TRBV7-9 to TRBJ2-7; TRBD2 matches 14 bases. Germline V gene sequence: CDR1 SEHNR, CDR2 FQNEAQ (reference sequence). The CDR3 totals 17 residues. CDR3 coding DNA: TGTTCCAGCAGCCCGGGACCCGGGACTAGCGGGAGAGGGGAGCAGTACTTC. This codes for CSSSPGPGTSGRGEQYF.

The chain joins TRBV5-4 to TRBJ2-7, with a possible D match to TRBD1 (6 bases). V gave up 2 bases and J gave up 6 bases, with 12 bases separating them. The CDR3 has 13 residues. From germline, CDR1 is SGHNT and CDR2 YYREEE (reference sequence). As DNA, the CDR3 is TGTGCCAGCAGCTTACCAGGGGAGCGCGAGCAGTACTTC. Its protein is CASSLPGEREQYF.

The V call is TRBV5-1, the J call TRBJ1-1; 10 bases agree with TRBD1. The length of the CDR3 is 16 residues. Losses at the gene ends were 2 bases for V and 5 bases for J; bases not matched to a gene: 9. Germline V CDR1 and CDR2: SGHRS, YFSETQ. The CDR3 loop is CASSLRTGGMGTEAFF. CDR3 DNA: TGCGCCAGCAGCTTAAGGACAGGGGGGATGGGAACTGAAGCTTTCTTT. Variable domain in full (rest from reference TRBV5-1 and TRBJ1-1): KAGVTQTPRYLIKTRGQQVTLSCSPISGHRSVSWYQQTPGQGLQFLFEYFSETQRNKGNFPGRFSGRQFSNSRSEMNVSTLELGDSALYLCASSLRTGGMGTEAFFGQGTRLTVV.

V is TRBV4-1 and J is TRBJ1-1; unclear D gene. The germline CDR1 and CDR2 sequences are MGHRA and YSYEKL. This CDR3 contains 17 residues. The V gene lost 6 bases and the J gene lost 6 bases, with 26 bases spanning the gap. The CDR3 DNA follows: TGCGCCAGCAGGAGCCCGGCAGCCACAGTGCACCCCGCTGAAGCTTTCTTT. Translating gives CASRSPAATVHPAEAFF.

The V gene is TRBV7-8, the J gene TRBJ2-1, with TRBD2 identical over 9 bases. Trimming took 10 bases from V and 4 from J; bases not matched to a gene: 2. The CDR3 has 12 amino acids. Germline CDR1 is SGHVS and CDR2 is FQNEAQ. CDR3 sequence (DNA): TGTGCCACGCGGGGGGGGTACAATGAGCAGTTCTTC. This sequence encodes CATRGGYNEQFF.

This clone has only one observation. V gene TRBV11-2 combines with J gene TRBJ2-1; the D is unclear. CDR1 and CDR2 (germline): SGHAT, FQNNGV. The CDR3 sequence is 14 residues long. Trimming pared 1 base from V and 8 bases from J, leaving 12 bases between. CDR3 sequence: CASSLAGSVHEQFF. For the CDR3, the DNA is TGTGCCAGCAGCTTAGCCGGGTCTGTACATGAGCAGTTCTTC. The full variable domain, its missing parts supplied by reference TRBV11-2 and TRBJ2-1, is EAGVAQSPRYKIIEKRQSVAFWCNPISGHATLYWYQQILGQGPKLLIQFQNNGVVDDSQLPKDRFSAERLKGVDSTLKIQPAKLEDSAVYLCASSLAGSVHEQFFGPGTRLTVL.

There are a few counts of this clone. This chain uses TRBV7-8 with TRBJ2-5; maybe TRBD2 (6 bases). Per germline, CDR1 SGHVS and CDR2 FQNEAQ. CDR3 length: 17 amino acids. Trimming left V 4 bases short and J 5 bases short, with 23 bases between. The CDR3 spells CASSSRRARRGGETQYF. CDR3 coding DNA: TGTGCCAGCAGCTCCCGGCGAGCGAGGAGGGGCGGGGAGACCCAGTACTTC.

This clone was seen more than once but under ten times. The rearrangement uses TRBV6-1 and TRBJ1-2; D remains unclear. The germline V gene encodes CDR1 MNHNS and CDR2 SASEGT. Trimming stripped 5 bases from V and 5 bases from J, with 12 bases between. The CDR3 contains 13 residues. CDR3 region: CASSRVPGYGYTF. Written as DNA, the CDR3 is TGTGCCAGCAGTCGGGTCCCCGGGTATGGCTACACCTTC.

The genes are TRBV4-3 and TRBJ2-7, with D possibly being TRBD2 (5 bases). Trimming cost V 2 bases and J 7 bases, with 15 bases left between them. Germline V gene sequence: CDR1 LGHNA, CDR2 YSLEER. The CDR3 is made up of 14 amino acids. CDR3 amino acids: CASSQPGLAGEQYF. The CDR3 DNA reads TGCGCCAGCAGCCAACCCGGACTGGCTGGGGAGCAGTACTTC.

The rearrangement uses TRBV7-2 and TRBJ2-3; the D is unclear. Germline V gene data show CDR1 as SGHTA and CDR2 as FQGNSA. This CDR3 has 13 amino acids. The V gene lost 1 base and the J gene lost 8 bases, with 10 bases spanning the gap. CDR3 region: CASSLVATGTQYF. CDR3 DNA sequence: TGTGCCAGCAGCTTAGTGGCGACGGGTACGCAGTATTTT.

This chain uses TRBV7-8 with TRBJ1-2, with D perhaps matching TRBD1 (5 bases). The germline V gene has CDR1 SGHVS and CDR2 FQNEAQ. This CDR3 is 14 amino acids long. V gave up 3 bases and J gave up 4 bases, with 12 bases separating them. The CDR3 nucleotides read TGTGCCAGCAGCTTCGGAGGGGATTTCTATGGCTACACCTTC. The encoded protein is CASSFGGDFYGYTF.

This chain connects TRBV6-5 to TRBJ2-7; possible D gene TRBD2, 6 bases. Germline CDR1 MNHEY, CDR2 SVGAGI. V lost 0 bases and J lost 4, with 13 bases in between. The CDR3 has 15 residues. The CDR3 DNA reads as TGTGCCAGCAGTTACTCGGGAGGAACGAATTACGAGCAGTACTTC. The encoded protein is CASSYSGGTNYEQYF.

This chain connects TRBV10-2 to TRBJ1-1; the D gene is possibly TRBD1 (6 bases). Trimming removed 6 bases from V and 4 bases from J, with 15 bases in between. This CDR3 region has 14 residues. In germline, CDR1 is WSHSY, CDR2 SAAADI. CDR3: CASRNRDSITEAFF. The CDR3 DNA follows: TGCGCCAGCAGGAACAGGGATAGTATCACTGAAGCTTTCTTT.